The 25 T cell receptor beta chains listed next were all sequenced from one sample in a study of blood T cell repertoires in COVID-19. The protocol was immunoSEQ multiplex PCR, while the TCRdb copy is restricted to in-frame clones and leaves out a portion. The repertoire consists of roughly 150,000 clones, with about 86% occurring once and the leading ten covering roughly 10%. Sequencing was carried out using peripheral blood. These receptors came from a man aged 70-80 years with active or convalescent COVID-19.

This chain joins TRBV30 and TRBJ2-7; 7 bases align to TRBD2. Germline trimming cut 5 bases from V and 9 bases from J; bases unmatched to any gene: 13. Germline CDR1 GTSNPN, CDR2 SVGIG (reference sequence). The CDR3 contains 13 residues. CDR3 loop: CAWAREDRMVQYF. Written as DNA, the CDR3 is TGTGCCTGGGCCCGGGAGGACCGGATGGTGCAGTACTTC.

The rearrangement links TRBV18 to TRBJ2-5; D gene unclear. The CDR3 has 12 residues. The V end was cut by 2 bases, the J end by 3 bases, with 4 bases between. Germline V gene lookup returns CDR1 KGHSH and CDR2 LQKENI. CDR3: CASSPGEETQYF. The CDR3 DNA reads TGTGCCAGCTCACCAGGAGAAGAGACCCAGTACTTC.

CDR3 residues: CASSLKATWNTEAFF. In nucleotides, the CDR3 is TGTGCCAGCAGCTTGAAGGCGACATGGAACACTGAAGCTTTCTTT. The genes are TRBV5-4 and TRBJ1-1, with D uncertain. With 1 base removed from V and 1 base from J, the gap between germline ends came to 11 bases. Per the germline V gene, CDR1 is SGHNT and CDR2 is YYREEE (reference sequence). CDR3 length: 15 amino acids. The full variable domain, its missing parts supplied by reference TRBV5-4 and TRBJ1-1, is ETGVTQSPTHLIKTRGQQVTLRCSSQSGHNTVSWYQQALGQGPQFIFQYYREEENGRGNFPPRFSGLQFPNYSSELNVNALELDDSALYLCASSLKATWNTEAFFGQGTRLTVV.

This clone appeared once. The chain has TRBV6-2 or TRBV6-3 and TRBJ2-3; 10 nucleotides agree with TRBD1. The germline CDR1 and CDR2 sequences are MNHEY and SVGEGT. After removal of 5 bases from V and 5 bases from J, the junction contained 4 bases not matched to a gene. The CDR3 is 14 amino acids. This CDR3 is CASSPGQGRDTQYF. The DNA of the CDR3 is TGTGCCAGCAGTCCGGGACAGGGGCGAGATACGCAGTATTTT.

This chain joins TRBV24-1 and TRBJ2-1, with D possibly matching TRBD1 (6 bases). Deletions cut 1 base from V and 10 bases from J, with 10 bases between. This CDR3 spans 13 amino acids. CDR1 is KGHDR and CDR2 is SFDVKD in the germline V gene. Written as DNA, the CDR3 is TGTGCCACCAGTGATTTTGGACAGACAGAGCAGTTCTTC. It codes for CATSDFGQTEQFF.

This chain connects TRBV14 to TRBJ1-5; D uncertain. Germline-derived CDR1 and CDR2 are SGHDN and FVKESK. The CDR3 extends over 13 amino acids. The germline V and J ends were trimmed by 5 bases and 7 bases, with 12 bases remaining between them. The CDR3 sequence is CASSRTAQQPQHF. In DNA form, the CDR3 reads TGTGCCAGCAGCAGAACAGCCCAGCAGCCCCAGCATTTT.

The chain uses TRBV7-9 and TRBJ1-1; no reliable D call. V was trimmed by 1 base and J by 6 bases, leaving 9 bases between them. Germline loops: CDR1 SEHNR, CDR2 FQNEAQ (reference sequence). The CDR3 is 13 residues long. For the CDR3, the DNA is TGTGCCAGCAGCTTAGACTCGCTTTCTGAAGCTTTCTTT. Amino acids: CASSLDSLSEAFF.

J is TRBJ1-2 and V is TRBV3-1 (or the pseudogene TRBV3-2), with D unresolved. This CDR3 contains 16 residues. V lost 0 bases and J lost 7, with 18 bases in between. Germline values: CDR1 LGHDT, CDR2 YNNKEL (reference sequence). The CDR3 DNA reads as TGTGCCAGCAGCCAAGATCCGGGAGGCCCTAAGTCTGGCTACACCTTC. Translating gives CASSQDPGGPKSGYTF.

This chain joins TRBV12-3 or TRBV12-4 and TRBJ2-7; TRBD1 matches at 7 bases. The V gene end was trimmed by 4 bases and the J gene end by 3 bases; junction bases not matched to a gene: 0. The CDR3 spans 12 residues. CDR3 bases: TGTGCCAGCAGTTGGGACAGCTACGAGCAGTACTTC. It specifies CASSWDSYEQYF.

The rearrangement uses TRBV9 and TRBJ2-5, with 8 nucleotides matching TRBD2. V shed 4 bases, J shed 4 bases, and the junction held 6 bases outside the gene matches. The germline CDR1 and CDR2 sequences are SGDLS and YYNGEE. The CDR3 length is 14 residues. CDR3 protein: CASSPISGIETQYF. DNA for the CDR3: TGTGCCAGCAGCCCCATTAGCGGGATAGAGACCCAGTACTTC. Filled out from reference TRBV9 and TRBJ2-5, the complete variable domain reads DSGVTQTPKHLITATGQRVTLRCSPRSGDLSVYWYQQSLDQGLQFLIQYYNGEERAKGNILERFSAQQFPDLHSELNLSSLELGDSALYFCASSPISGIETQYFGPGTRLLVL.

The J gene is TRBJ2-7, the V gene TRBV5-1, with TRBD2 identical over 9 bases. From germline, CDR1 is SGHRS and CDR2 YFSETQ. The trim removed 0 bases at V and 2 bases at J, leaving 12 bases unmatched. The CDR3 sequence is 18 residues long. The CDR3 nucleotides are TGCGCCAGCAGCTTGGCCCGGGCTAGCGGGGTTTCCGCCTACGAGCAGTACTTC. Translated: CASSLARASGVSAYEQYF.

The chain combines TRBV10-3 with TRBJ2-7; possible D gene TRBD1, 5 bases. V lost 2 bases, J lost 4 bases, and 12 bases lay in between. This CDR3 contains 14 residues. The V gene's germline CDR1 is ENHRY and CDR2 SYGVKD. The CDR3 DNA reads as TGTGCCATCAGTGAGGGCAGGGAAGGGTACGAGCAGTACTTC. Its translation is CAISEGREGYEQYF.

The V call is TRBV5-5, the J call TRBJ2-1; 10 nucleotides match TRBD1. Losses at the gene ends were 4 bases for V and 7 bases for J; bases not matched to a gene: 8. The length of the CDR3 is 15 residues. The germline gives CDR1 SGHKS, CDR2 YYEKEE (reference sequence). CDR3 bases: TGTGCCAGCAGCCCGGACTGGGACAGGGGAAATGAGCAGTTCTTC. It is translated as CASSPDWDRGNEQFF. Looking up the rest from reference TRBV5-5 and TRBJ2-1 gives the full variable domain: DAGVTQSPTHLIKTRGQQVTLRCSPISGHKSVSWYQQVLGQGPQFIFQYYEKEERGRGNFPDRFSARQFPNYSSELNVNALLLGDSALYLCASSPDWDRGNEQFFGPGTRLTVL.

The gene calls are TRBV6-5 and TRBJ2-2, with 13 bases that match TRBD2. The CDR3 consists of 15 residues. The germline gives CDR1 MNHEY, CDR2 SVGAGI. The J segment lost 5 bases and the V segment lost 6 bases, leaving 3 bases of the junction unmatched. The CDR3 sequence: CASRPGLAGTGELFF. As DNA, the CDR3 is TGTGCCAGCAGACCGGGACTAGCGGGAACCGGGGAGCTGTTTTTT.

The CDR3 DNA follows: TGTGCCAGCAGGACGTGGGAGGGCTACACCTTC. Translation: CASRTWEGYTF. The J gene is TRBJ1-2, the V gene TRBV6-5; D gene ambiguous. V dropped 6 bases and J dropped 8 bases, with 10 bases sitting between them. This CDR3 spans 11 amino acids. Germline CDR1 reads MNHEY; CDR2 reads SVGAGI.

The chain joins TRBV18 to TRBJ1-1, with D perhaps TRBD1 (5 bases). Trimming pared 2 bases from V and 3 bases from J, leaving 10 bases between. The V gene's germline CDR1 is KGHSH and CDR2 LQKENI. The CDR3 runs 14 residues. The DNA for the CDR3 is TGTGCCAGCTCACCATCCGGGGGATACACTGAAGCTTTCTTT. Protein: CASSPSGGYTEAFF.

V is TRBV19 and J is TRBJ2-7, with 9 bases fitting TRBD1. Germline CDR1 reads LNHDA; CDR2 reads SQIVND (reference sequence). CDR3 length: 14 residues. J lost 2 bases, V lost 3 bases, and 2 bases had no gene match. The CDR3 loop reads CASSIGTGTYEQYF. CDR3 in DNA: TGTGCCAGTAGTATTGGGACAGGGACCTACGAGCAGTACTTC. Full variable domain (remainder filled in from reference TRBV19 and TRBJ2-7): DGGITQSPKYLFRKEGQNVTLSCEQNLNHDAMYWYRQDPGQGLRLIYYSQIVNDFQKGDIAEGYSVSREKKESFPLTVTSAQKNPTAFYLCASSIGTGTYEQYFGPGTRLTVT.

This clone was found once. V and J are TRBV10-3 and TRBJ1-4; TRBD1 is a possible D gene (6 bases). The CDR3 is 14 residues long. The ends were cut back, 5 bases at V and 3 bases at J, with 10 bases in the middle. Germline V CDR1 and CDR2: ENHRY, SYGVKD. In nucleotides, the CDR3 is TGTGCCATCAGTCAGGGGTTGGCTAATGAAAAACTGTTTTTT. Translated: CAISQGLANEKLFF.

This clone was observed at least ten times. The chain carries TRBV6-2 or TRBV6-3 and TRBJ1-5, with 8 nucleotides matching TRBD1. The CDR3 extends over 15 amino acids. Germline lookup yields CDR1 MNHEY and CDR2 SVGEGT. V lost 6 bases to trimming and J lost 3 bases; unmatched junction nucleotides: 7. The CDR3 loop is CASRPTGGFNQPQHF. Here the CDR3 DNA reads TGTGCCAGCAGGCCTACAGGGGGATTCAATCAGCCCCAGCATTTT.

This clone was seen once. V is TRBV18 and J is TRBJ1-2, with 7 positions matching TRBD1. The CDR3 sequence is 16 residues long. Per germline, CDR1 KGHSH and CDR2 LQKENI. V was clipped by 2 bases and J by 4 bases; unmatched bases: 10. The CDR3 loop is CASSPGMGRGAYGYTF. CDR3 bases: TGTGCCAGCTCACCAGGAATGGGCAGGGGGGCCTATGGCTACACCTTC.

In this sample, this clone turned up once. The V call is TRBV6-5, the J call TRBJ2-2; TRBD1 might be the D (6 bases). The germline V gene has CDR1 MNHEY and CDR2 SVGAGI. The CDR3 sequence is 15 residues long. V was pared by 2 bases and J by 0 bases, with 7 bases between. CDR3 coding DNA: TGTGCCAGCAGTTACGGACAGACGAACACCGGGGAGCTGTTTTTT. Translated: CASSYGQTNTGELFF.

In its sample, this clone was seen once. V and J are TRBV7-2 and TRBJ1-5, with D perhaps TRBD1 (5 bases). With 1 base removed from V and 6 bases from J, the gap between germline ends came to 16 bases. This CDR3 has 16 amino acids. Germline CDR1 SGHTA, CDR2 FQGNSA. The DNA for the CDR3 is TGTGCCAGCAGCTTAGTGGGGGGAAGTGGTAGTCAGCCCCAGCATTTT. Translation gives CASSLVGGSGSQPQHF.

The J gene is TRBJ1-5, the V gene TRBV4-3; TRBD1 aligns across 8 bases. Per germline, CDR1 LGHNA and CDR2 YSLEER. The CDR3 length is 15 residues. Germline trimming cut 1 base from V and 3 bases from J; bases unmatched to any gene: 2. CDR3 amino acids: CASSQGTGNNQPQHF. In DNA form, the CDR3 reads TGCGCCAGCAGCCAAGGGACAGGGAACAATCAGCCCCAGCATTTT.

The gene calls are TRBV13 and TRBJ1-1; 10 bases agree with TRBD1. The trim removed 5 bases at V and 0 bases at J, leaving 9 bases unmatched. The CDR3 extends over 17 amino acids. Per the germline V gene, CDR1 is PRHDT and CDR2 is FYEKMQ (reference sequence). CDR3 DNA: TGTGCCAGCAGCCAAGACAGGGGGCTGTGGCTGAACACTGAAGCTTTCTTT. Protein sequence: CASSQDRGLWLNTEAFF.

The CDR3 is CASSLGPVLNTEAFF. For the CDR3, the DNA is TGTGCCAGCAGCTTGGGGCCGGTATTGAACACTGAAGCTTTCTTT. V gene TRBV9 combines with J gene TRBJ1-1; weak D call: TRBD1 (5 bases). The V gene's germline CDR1 is SGDLS and CDR2 YYNGEE. This CDR3 is built from 15 residues. The V and J ends lost 4 bases and 0 bases respectively, with 13 bases between them. The variable domain in full, completed from reference TRBV9 and TRBJ1-1, reads DSGVTQTPKHLITATGQRVTLRCSPRSGDLSVYWYQQSLDQGLQFLIQYYNGEERAKGNILERFSAQQFPDLHSELNLSSLELGDSALYFCASSLGPVLNTEAFFGQGTRLTVV.